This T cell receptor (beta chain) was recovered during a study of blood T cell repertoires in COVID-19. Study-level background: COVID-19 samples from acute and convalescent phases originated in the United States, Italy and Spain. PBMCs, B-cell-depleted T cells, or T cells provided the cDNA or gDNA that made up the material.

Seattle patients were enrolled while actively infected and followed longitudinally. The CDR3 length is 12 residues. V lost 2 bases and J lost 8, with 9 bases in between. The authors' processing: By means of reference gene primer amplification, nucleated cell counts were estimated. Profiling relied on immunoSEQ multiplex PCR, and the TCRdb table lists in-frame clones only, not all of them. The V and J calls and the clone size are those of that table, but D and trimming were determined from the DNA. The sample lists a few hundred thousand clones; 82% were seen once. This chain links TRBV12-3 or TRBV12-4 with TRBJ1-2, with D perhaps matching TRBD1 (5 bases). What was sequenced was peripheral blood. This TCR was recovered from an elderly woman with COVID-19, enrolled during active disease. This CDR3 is CASSLWGEGYTF. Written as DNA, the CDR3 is TGTGCCAGCAGTTTATGGGGGGAAGGCTACACCTTC.